A selection of T cell receptor beta chains follows, all from one sample in a study of T cell responses to AZD1222 COVID-19 vaccine. Data came from immunoSEQ multiplex PCR; TCRdb stores just in-frame clones and leaves some out. This sample has some 160,000 clones; 70% to 90% occur once, and the top ten carry roughly 1.1%. The sequencing here drew on peripheral blood, taken 28 days after the second AZD1222 dose. These receptors were collected from an adult who received the AZD1222 COVID-19 vaccine. CDR3s include the opening cysteine and the closing phenylalanine or tryptophan. A D gene is named only where the DNA matches it firmly. Expanded clones get a size class; other rows say once, few or many, or leave the size out.

clone_size d_call j_call v_call cdr3_nt cdr3_aa
once NA TRBJ1-1 TRBV27 TGTGCCAGCAGTCCCTGGGGGACTAATATGAACACTGAAGCTTTCTTT CASSPWGTNMNTEAFF
NA TRBD2 TRBJ2-7 TRBV6-5 TGTGCCAGCAGGACCAGCGGGGGGAGTTACGAGCAGTACTTC CASRTSGGSYEQYF
NA NA TRBJ2-6 TRBV4-2 TGTGCCAGCAGCCAAGAATGGGGGGCCAACGTCCTGACTTTC CASSQEWGANVLTF
NA TRBD1 TRBJ2-1 TRBV9 TGTGCCAGCAGCCCCCGGTCCGGGACAGGGAACAATGAGCAGTTCTTC CASSPRSGTGNNEQFF
NA NA TRBJ1-1 TRBV5-5 TGTGCCAGCAGCTACACAGACGGGTACACTGAAGCTTTCTTT CASSYTDGYTEAFF
NA TRBD2 TRBJ2-3 TRBV4-2 TGTGCCAGCAGCCCTCTGGGGGGGATCAATACGCAGTATTTT CASSPLGGINTQYF
once NA TRBJ1-4 TRBV25-1 TGTGCCAGCCACTCAGGGAGTTACGAAAAACTGTTTTTT CASHSGSYEKLFF
once TRBD1 TRBJ1-5 TRBV28 TGTGCCAGCAAATGGGACAGGGGGCAGAATCAGCCCCAGCATTTT CASKWDRGQNQPQHF
NA TRBD1 TRBJ1-2 TRBV29-1 TGCAGCGCCGTGATACCGGGACAGGGAGGATTGGGTGGCTACACCTTC CSAVIPGQGGLGGYTF
NA TRBD1 TRBJ2-3 TRBV24-1 TGTGCCACCGGGACAGGGAGCACAGATACGCAGTATTTT CATGTGSTDTQYF
NA NA TRBJ1-2 TRBV3-1/TRBV3-2 TGTGCCAGCAGCCTCGGATCTAGGGGCTACACCTTC CASSLGSRGYTF